This T cell receptor (beta chain) was found in a study of blood T cell repertoires in COVID-19. At the level of the study: The study drew acute and convalescent COVID-19 samples from the United States, Italy and Spain. T cells, B-cell-depleted T cells, or PBMCs provided the cDNA or gDNA that served as material.

Original processing methods: Reference gene primer amplification in the assay estimated nucleated cell counts. Method: immunoSEQ multiplex PCR; TCRdb's copy keeps in-frame clones and lacks some. The V and J calls and clone size come from that table; D and trimming were worked out from the DNA. This sample carries approximately 81,000 clones, approximately 82% of them seen once, and the ten largest clones take around 6.9%. The CDR3 runs to 14 residues. Trimming at V came to 7 bases and at J to 1 base, leaving 6 bases not matched to a gene. Germline lookup yields CDR1 MNHNY and CDR2 SVGAGI (reference sequence).

The source is a human donor in a cohort sampled during active COVID-19. The material sequenced was peripheral blood. The V gene is TRBV6-6, the J gene TRBJ1-1; the match to TRBD1 covers 7 bases. This CDR3 reads CASTRQGSNTEAFF. The DNA of the CDR3 is TGTGCCAGCACCCGACAGGGCTCGAACACTGAAGCTTTCTTT.